Listed here are 23 T cell receptor beta chains from one sample, sequenced in a study of cytomegalovirus exposure and HLA in healthy donors. With 60 Vbeta and 13 Jbeta primers, the PCR was carried out. Produced via immunoSEQ multiplex PCR; TCRdb's table is partial and in-frame only. The table has tens of thousands of clones, about four fifths seen once. The specimen was PBMCs. The receptors were sampled from a woman aged 40 to 50 in good health and CMV-seropositive.

This clone was seen only a few times. The chain combines TRBV4-2 with TRBJ2-2; D remains unclear. This CDR3 spans 13 amino acids. Germline lookup yields CDR1 LGHNA and CDR2 YNFKEQ. Deletions cut 3 bases from V and 7 bases from J, with 9 bases between. The CDR3 region is CASSHPGVGELFF. The CDR3 DNA sequence: TGTGCCAGCAGCCATCCCGGAGTCGGGGAGCTGTTTTTT.

The V and J genes are TRBV7-8 and TRBJ1-2; unclear D gene. Trimming stripped 1 base from V and 2 bases from J, with 8 bases between. The CDR3 totals 14 residues. The germline CDR1 and CDR2 sequences are SGHVS and FQNEAQ. CDR3 nucleotides: TGTGCCAGCAGCTTAGGGTCGGTAAACTATGGCTACACCTTC. It yields the protein CASSLGSVNYGYTF.

This chain joins TRBV20-1 and TRBJ2-1; D is uncertain. This CDR3 contains 10 residues. The germline V gene has CDR1 DFQATT and CDR2 SNEGSKA (reference sequence). With 6 bases removed from V and 5 bases from J, the gap between germline ends came to 5 bases. The CDR3 DNA sequence: TGCAGTGCACGGGACAATGAGCAGTTCTTC. Translated: CSARDNEQFF.

The chain recombines TRBV5-1 with TRBJ1-1; 7 nucleotides match TRBD1. In germline, CDR1 is SGHRS, CDR2 YFSETQ. V lost 4 bases to trimming and J lost 1 base; unmatched junction nucleotides: 7. This CDR3 spans 15 amino acids. The DNA for the CDR3 is TGCGCCAGCAGCAAGCTACAGGGGACGAACACTGAAGCTTTCTTT. It translates to CASSKLQGTNTEAFF.

The chain links TRBV11-2 to TRBJ1-1, with 8 bases lining up with TRBD1. This CDR3 region has 14 residues. From germline, CDR1 is SGHAT and CDR2 FQNNGV. J lost 11 bases, V lost 1 base, and 9 bases had no gene match. The CDR3, as DNA: TGTGCCAGCAGCTTAGCCGGTGGACAGGGTAGGGCTTTCTTT. Protein sequence: CASSLAGGQGRAFF.

In its sample, this clone was seen a few times. The chain links TRBV4-2 to TRBJ2-6, with D perhaps TRBD1 (6 bases). CDR3 size: 16 residues. V dropped 0 bases and J dropped 4 bases, with 10 bases sitting between them. CDR1 LGHNA and CDR2 YNFKEQ come from the germline V gene. CDR3 loop: CASSQDPQGGANVLTF. For the CDR3, the DNA is TGTGCCAGCAGCCAAGATCCTCAGGGGGGGGCCAACGTCCTGACTTTC.

This chain uses TRBV5-6 with TRBJ1-4, with D maybe TRBD1 (5 bases). The germline V gene has CDR1 SGHDT and CDR2 YYEEEE. The CDR3 spans 16 residues. V was shortened by 1 base and J by 5 bases, with 15 bases between the two germline ends. CDR3 region: CASSLFLPGPNEKLFF. CDR3 bases: TGTGCCAGCAGCTTGTTCTTGCCAGGGCCGAATGAAAAACTGTTTTTT.

The table lists this clone with a few counts. The chain joins TRBV6-6 to TRBJ1-2; D unresolved. The CDR3 is 13 residues long. Per the germline V gene, CDR1 is MNHNY and CDR2 is SVGAGI (reference sequence). The germline V and J ends were trimmed by 8 bases and 0 bases, with 10 bases remaining between them. CDR3 in DNA: TGTGCCAGCGGCATGGGAGCTAACTATGGCTACACCTTC. Its translation is CASGMGANYGYTF.

The chain has TRBV7-2 and TRBJ1-1, with 7 positions matching TRBD1. With V trimmed by 7 bases and J by 2 bases, 7 bases remained unmatched. Germline assignment: CDR1 SGHTA and CDR2 FQGNSA. The CDR3 length is 14 residues. CDR3 nucleotide sequence: TGTGCCAGCAACGTACAGGGGTCTAACACTGAAGCTTTCTTT. Its protein is CASNVQGSNTEAFF.

The chain links TRBV27 to TRBJ1-5; 12 nucleotides align to TRBD1. Unmatched junction bases numbered 7, after V lost 0 bases and J lost 7 bases. The V gene's germline CDR1 is MNHEY and CDR2 SMNVEV (reference sequence). The CDR3 extends over 17 amino acids. CDR3 in amino acids: CASSLSWDRGRRQPQHF. In DNA form, the CDR3 reads TGTGCCAGCAGTTTATCTTGGGACAGGGGGCGCAGGCAGCCCCAGCATTTT.

The DNA for the CDR3 is TGTGCCAGCAGTTTAGGTAGCGGTTTATCCGAGCAGTACTTC. Translating gives CASSLGSGLSEQYF. J is TRBJ2-7 and V is TRBV28; D might be TRBD2 (6 bases). With 2 bases removed from V and 6 bases from J, the gap between germline ends came to 14 bases. Germline V gene lookup returns CDR1 MDHEN and CDR2 SYDVKM. There are 14 residues in the CDR3. The whole variable domain, filled in from reference TRBV28 and TRBJ2-7, reads DVKVTQSSRYLVKRTGEKVFLECVQDMDHENMFWYRQDPGLGLRLIYFSYDVKMKEKGDIPEGYSVSREKKERFSLILESASTNQTSMYLCASSLGSGLSEQYFGPGTRLTVT.

This clone was seen a single time. V is TRBV19 and J is TRBJ2-7; D ambiguous. CDR3 size: 13 residues. Germline assignment: CDR1 LNHDA and CDR2 SQIVND (reference sequence). V gave up 4 bases and J gave up 7 bases, with 14 bases separating them. The DNA of the CDR3 is TGTGCCAGTAGTAGCGTTTTTGATTCGGAGCAGTACTTC. This codes for CASSSVFDSEQYF.

Only a few counts were recorded for this clone. The rearrangement joins TRBV7-3 to TRBJ2-2; 10 nucleotides align to TRBD1. The ends lost 5 bases at V and 6 bases at J; junction bases unmatched: 9. The CDR3 is 16 residues long. The germline V gene has CDR1 SGHTA and CDR2 FQGTGA. The CDR3 coding sequence is TGTGCCAGCAGCCCTATGACAGGGGGCGCCCCCGGGGAGCTGTTTTTT. This encodes CASSPMTGGAPGELFF.

This chain joins TRBV5-1 and TRBJ1-2, with D uncertain. V dropped 3 bases and J dropped 5 bases, with 14 bases sitting between them. This CDR3 is built from 14 residues. CDR1 and CDR2 from the germline V gene are SGHRS and YFSETQ. CDR3: CASSSLPGDYGYTF. The CDR3 bases are TGCGCCAGCAGCTCTTTACCGGGTGATTATGGCTACACCTTC.

J is TRBJ1-1 and V is TRBV7-8; the D is unclear. The CDR3 spans 14 residues. Germline V gene sequence: CDR1 SGHVS, CDR2 FQNEAQ. V lost 2 bases and J 1 base, leaving 8 bases between the germline ends. CDR3 bases: TGTGCCAGCAGCTTATCTAACAGGAACACTGAAGCTTTCTTT. It encodes CASSLSNRNTEAFF.

The rearrangement links TRBV2 to TRBJ1-5, with 9 positions matching TRBD1. Germline CDR1 SNHLY, CDR2 FYNNEI. With V trimmed by 4 bases and J by 4 bases, 2 bases remained unmatched. CDR3 size: 14 residues. The CDR3 nucleotides read TGTGCCAGCAGTGCCGGACAGGGGAATCAGCCCCAGCATTTT. It encodes CASSAGQGNQPQHF.

V is TRBV5-6 and J is TRBJ2-1; TRBD2 agrees at 10 bases. This CDR3 is 15 amino acids long. Germline trimming cut 4 bases from V and 12 bases from J; bases unmatched to any gene: 13. Germline CDR1 reads SGHDT; CDR2 reads YYEEEE. The CDR3 here is CASSVRLAGISGQFF. In DNA form, the CDR3 reads TGTGCCAGCAGCGTAAGACTAGCGGGCATCTCCGGGCAGTTCTTC.

The table lists this clone with a few counts. V gene TRBV6-5 combines with J gene TRBJ1-1; 11 bases agree with TRBD1. The ends lost 8 bases at V and 10 bases at J; junction bases unmatched: 6. The germline V gene has CDR1 MNHEY and CDR2 SVGAGI. This CDR3 region has 12 residues. The CDR3 nucleotides are TGTGCCAGCGGGACAGGGGGATTAGTAGCTTTCTTT. Its protein is CASGTGGLVAFF.

J is TRBJ1-4 and V is TRBV28; D is perhaps TRBD1 (6 bases). The CDR3 runs 12 residues. The germline gives CDR1 MDHEN, CDR2 SYDVKM. The V end was cut by 4 bases, the J end by 8 bases, with 8 bases between. DNA for the CDR3: TGTGCCAGCAGTTGGGGGGGCGAAAAACTGTTTTTT. The encoded protein is CASSWGGEKLFF.

This clone was seen only once. The chain links TRBV2 to TRBJ2-2, with a weak D call TRBD2 (6 bases). This CDR3 is built from 13 residues. Germline lookup yields CDR1 SNHLY and CDR2 FYNNEI. V was pared by 4 bases and J by 8 bases, with 11 bases between. The CDR3 spells CASSGLGRGELFF. CDR3 sequence (DNA): TGTGCCAGCAGTGGACTGGGGAGGGGGGAGCTGTTTTTT.

The gene calls are TRBV28 and TRBJ2-7; D ambiguous. Germline CDR1 is MDHEN and CDR2 is SYDVKM. The CDR3 covers 11 residues. V lost 5 bases, J lost 2 bases, and 4 bases lay in between. This chain's CDR3 is CASSPTYEQYF. The CDR3 DNA follows: TGTGCCAGCAGTCCTACCTACGAGCAGTACTTC.

The chain links TRBV6-5 to TRBJ2-2; 7 bases line up with TRBD2. CDR1 is MNHEY, CDR2 SVGAGI, per germline. The CDR3 is 15 amino acids. Losses at the gene ends were 5 bases for V and 8 bases for J; bases not matched to a gene: 11. The chain's CDR3 is CASSPSREKSGELFF. The CDR3 DNA sequence: TGTGCCAGCAGTCCCTCGCGGGAGAAATCGGGGGAGCTGTTTTTT.

The CDR3 region is CASSSPGNQGTEAFF. The CDR3 bases are TGTGCCAGCAGCTCACCTGGGAACCAGGGCACTGAAGCTTTCTTT. V usage is TRBV7-6 and J usage is TRBJ1-1; TRBD1 might be the D (5 bases). This CDR3 is 15 amino acids long. Germline CDR1 is SGHVS and CDR2 is FNYEAQ. The germline V and J ends were trimmed by 4 bases and 4 bases, with 16 bases remaining between them.